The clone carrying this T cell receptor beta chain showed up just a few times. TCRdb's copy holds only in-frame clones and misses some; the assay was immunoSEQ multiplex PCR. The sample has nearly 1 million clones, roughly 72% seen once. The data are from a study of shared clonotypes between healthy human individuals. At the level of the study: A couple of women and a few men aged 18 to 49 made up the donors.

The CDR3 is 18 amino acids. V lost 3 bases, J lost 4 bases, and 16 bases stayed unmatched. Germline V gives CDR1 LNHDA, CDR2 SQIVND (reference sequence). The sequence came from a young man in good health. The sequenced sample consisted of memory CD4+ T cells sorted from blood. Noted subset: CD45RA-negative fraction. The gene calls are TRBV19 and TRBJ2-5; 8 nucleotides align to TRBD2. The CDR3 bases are TGTGCCAGTAGTATCGCCCCTTCCCCGGGAGGGAGGGGAGAGACCCAGTACTTC. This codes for CASSIAPSPGGRGETQYF.